These T cell receptor beta chains were read from a single sample in a study of blood T cell repertoires in COVID-19. Clones were read by immunoSEQ multiplex PCR, and TCRdb kept only the in-frame ones, dropping some. The data show about 220,000 clones, around 82% seen once. Specimen: peripheral blood. All receptors come from a woman between 65 and 79 years old with acute or convalescent COVID-19. The CDR3 runs from the conserved cysteine through the conserved F or W. D genes are given only for firm matches. Some rows have no size entry. The others give once, few or many, or a class for an expanded clone.

d_call: -
j_call: TRBJ1-1
v_call: TRBV28
clone_size: few
cdr3_nt: TGTGCCAGCCGACAGAGTAACACTGAAGCTTTCTTT
cdr3_aa: CASRQSNTEAFF

d_call: -
j_call: TRBJ1-2
v_call: TRBV5-8
clone_size: -
cdr3_nt: TGTGCCAGCCCCGCCGGGAGGGTTAACTATGGCTACACCTTC
cdr3_aa: CASPAGRVNYGYTF

d_call: TRBD2
j_call: TRBJ2-2
v_call: TRBV7-9
clone_size: -
cdr3_nt: TGTGCCAGCTCTATAGGTAGCGGGGATGCCGGGGAGCTGTTTTTT
cdr3_aa: CASSIGSGDAGELFF

d_call: -
j_call: TRBJ1-5
v_call: TRBV18
clone_size: -
cdr3_nt: TGTGCCAGCTCACAAGACAGGACTTATCAGCCCCAGCATTTT
cdr3_aa: CASSQDRTYQPQHF

d_call: -
j_call: TRBJ2-4
v_call: TRBV5-1
clone_size: -
cdr3_nt: TGCGCCAGCAGCTTGGCCGTGGAGCCAAGGAACATTCAGTACTTC
cdr3_aa: CASSLAVEPRNIQYF

d_call: -
j_call: TRBJ1-6
v_call: TRBV5-1
clone_size: -
cdr3_nt: TGCGCCAGCAGCTTGGATTGGGGACTCTCACCCCTCCACTTT
cdr3_aa: CASSLDWGLSPLHF

d_call: TRBD1
j_call: TRBJ1-6
v_call: TRBV19
clone_size: -
cdr3_nt: TGTGCCAGTAGTATTAGTGGGGACAGGGGGATCTATAATTCACCCCTCCACTTT
cdr3_aa: CASSISGDRGIYNSPLHF

d_call: -
j_call: TRBJ1-2
v_call: TRBV4-1
clone_size: -
cdr3_nt: TGCGCCAGCAGCCAAGATCTGGCCGGGTTGGGTGGCTACACCTTC
cdr3_aa: CASSQDLAGLGGYTF

d_call: TRBD1
j_call: TRBJ1-3
v_call: TRBV9
clone_size: few
cdr3_nt: TGTGCCAGCAGCGCGAGACGGACAGGGGGAAACACCATATATTTT
cdr3_aa: CASSARRTGGNTIYF

d_call: -
j_call: TRBJ1-1
v_call: TRBV4-1
clone_size: -
cdr3_nt: TGCGCCAGCAGCCAAGGTGGGACACAGGGTCCAGTGGACACTGAAGCTTTCTTT
cdr3_aa: CASSQGGTQGPVDTEAFF

d_call: TRBD1
j_call: TRBJ1-2
v_call: TRBV19
clone_size: -
cdr3_nt: TGTGCCAGTAGTATGAGGGACAGGGGTAACTATGGCTACACCTTC
cdr3_aa: CASSMRDRGNYGYTF

d_call: TRBD2
j_call: TRBJ2-1
v_call: TRBV4-1
clone_size: -
cdr3_nt: TGCGCCAGCAGCTTACGGACTAGCGGGGGGGCCTTTGAGCAGTTCTTC
cdr3_aa: CASSLRTSGGAFEQFF

d_call: -
j_call: TRBJ1-1
v_call: TRBV7-2
clone_size: -
cdr3_nt: TGTGCCAGCAGCTCCTCCCCGGGCACTGAAGCTTTCTTT
cdr3_aa: CASSSSPGTEAFF

d_call: TRBD1
j_call: TRBJ1-1
v_call: TRBV10-2
clone_size: -
cdr3_nt: TGCGCCAGCAGTAGACAGGGGATGAACACTGAAGCTTTCTTT
cdr3_aa: CASSRQGMNTEAFF

d_call: -
j_call: TRBJ1-5
v_call: TRBV12-3/TRBV12-4
clone_size: -
cdr3_nt: TGTGCCAGCAGTTTACAGTTGAATCAGCCCCAGCATTTT
cdr3_aa: CASSLQLNQPQHF

d_call: -
j_call: TRBJ2-7
v_call: TRBV10-1
clone_size: -
cdr3_nt: TGCGCCAGACCGGGGAGCAGCTGGGACGAGCAGTACTTC
cdr3_aa: CARPGSSWDEQYF

d_call: TRBD2
j_call: TRBJ2-7
v_call: TRBV3-1/TRBV3-2
clone_size: -
cdr3_nt: TGTGCCAGCAGCCGGGCGGGAGCCTACGAGCAGTACTTC
cdr3_aa: CASSRAGAYEQYF

d_call: -
j_call: TRBJ1-6
v_call: TRBV6-1
clone_size: -
cdr3_nt: TGTGCCAGCAGTGAAGAGGGGCTTGATTCACCCCTCCACTTT
cdr3_aa: CASSEEGLDSPLHF

d_call: TRBD1
j_call: TRBJ2-7
v_call: TRBV9
clone_size: once
cdr3_nt: TGTGCCAGCAGCGTCGCCCCCCAGGGGGCCGAGCAGTACTTC
cdr3_aa: CASSVAPQGAEQYF

d_call: TRBD1
j_call: TRBJ2-1
v_call: TRBV11-3
clone_size: -
cdr3_nt: TGTGCCAGCAGCTTGGGACAGGGCCCCCACAATGAGCAGTTCTTC
cdr3_aa: CASSLGQGPHNEQFF

d_call: -
j_call: TRBJ1-5
v_call: TRBV6-5
clone_size: few
cdr3_nt: TGTGCCAGCAGTCAACAGGTAGGGGGCAATCAGCCCCAGCATTTT
cdr3_aa: CASSQQVGGNQPQHF

d_call: TRBD2
j_call: TRBJ2-7
v_call: TRBV7-9
clone_size: once
cdr3_nt: TGTGCCAGCAGCCCCGGGGGGATGAGGGAGCAGTACTTC
cdr3_aa: CASSPGGMREQYF

d_call: TRBD1
j_call: TRBJ1-3
v_call: TRBV27
clone_size: -
cdr3_nt: TGTGCCAGCAGGCCAACAGGGGGAGTTGGAAACACCATATATTTT
cdr3_aa: CASRPTGGVGNTIYF

d_call: TRBD2
j_call: TRBJ2-3
v_call: TRBV10-3
clone_size: -
cdr3_nt: TGTGCCACCCGGGGCGAAGCGGGGGCTGGAGATACGCAGTATTTT
cdr3_aa: CATRGEAGAGDTQYF

d_call: -
j_call: TRBJ2-1
v_call: TRBV24-1
clone_size: -
cdr3_nt: TGTGCCACCAGTGATTTGCGGACGCCGGGAGATGAGCAGTTCTTC
cdr3_aa: CATSDLRTPGDEQFF

d_call: TRBD1
j_call: TRBJ2-7
v_call: TRBV2
clone_size: -
cdr3_nt: TGTGCCAGCAGTGTAGGGACAGGGACCTACGAGCAGTACTTC
cdr3_aa: CASSVGTGTYEQYF

d_call: -
j_call: TRBJ1-6
v_call: TRBV4-3
clone_size: -
cdr3_nt: TGCGCCAGCAGCCAAGAGGACACCTATAATTCACCCCTCCACTTT
cdr3_aa: CASSQEDTYNSPLHF

d_call: TRBD1
j_call: TRBJ1-1
v_call: TRBV7-9
clone_size: -
cdr3_nt: TGTGCCAGCAGCAGAACAGGGGACACTGAAGCTTTCTTT
cdr3_aa: CASSRTGDTEAFF

d_call: -
j_call: TRBJ1-6
v_call: TRBV6-6
clone_size: -
cdr3_nt: TGTGCCAGCAGCCCTGAGTCCCGGGGAAATAATTCACCCCTCCACTTT
cdr3_aa: CASSPESRGNNSPLHF

d_call: -
j_call: TRBJ1-1
v_call: TRBV7-8
clone_size: -
cdr3_nt: TGTGCCAGCAGCTTAGGGAGGAACACTGAAGCTTTCTTT
cdr3_aa: CASSLGRNTEAFF

d_call: -
j_call: TRBJ2-1
v_call: TRBV24-1
clone_size: -
cdr3_nt: TGTGCCACCAGCCCTTCGGCTAGGGGAAGGGGCAATGAGCAGTTCTTC
cdr3_aa: CATSPSARGRGNEQFF

d_call: -
j_call: TRBJ1-1
v_call: TRBV6-5
clone_size: -
cdr3_nt: TGTGCCACCGTTTTTGCAGGGGTGAACACTGAAGCTTTCTTT
cdr3_aa: CATVFAGVNTEAFF

d_call: TRBD2
j_call: TRBJ2-7
v_call: TRBV6-1
clone_size: -
cdr3_nt: TGTGCCAGCAGTGAAACGATAGCGGGGGCCTCCTACGAGCAGTACTTC
cdr3_aa: CASSETIAGASYEQYF

d_call: TRBD1
j_call: TRBJ2-3
v_call: TRBV24-1
clone_size: -
cdr3_nt: TGTGCCACCAGTGATTTTTCGTCGGGACAGGGGGAAGGGGATACGCAGTATTTT
cdr3_aa: CATSDFSSGQGEGDTQYF

d_call: -
j_call: TRBJ1-5
v_call: TRBV12-3/TRBV12-4
clone_size: -
cdr3_nt: TGTGCCAGCTCAGGGAGCAATCAGCCCCAGCATTTT
cdr3_aa: CASSGSNQPQHF

d_call: TRBD2
j_call: TRBJ2-1
v_call: TRBV2
clone_size: few
cdr3_nt: TGTGCCAGCAGTCCAGCGGGGGGTCGGGGCCCTTCTGAGCAGTTCTTC
cdr3_aa: CASSPAGGRGPSEQFF

d_call: -
j_call: TRBJ1-3
v_call: TRBV6-5
clone_size: -
cdr3_nt: TGTGCCAGCAGGCAAGGACAGCTTTCTGGAAACACCATATATTTT
cdr3_aa: CASRQGQLSGNTIYF

d_call: -
j_call: TRBJ2-7
v_call: TRBV27
clone_size: -
cdr3_nt: TGTGCCAGCCGTGCCAGGTTCGAGCAGTACTTC
cdr3_aa: CASRARFEQYF